This T cell receptor (beta chain) originates from a study of blood T cell repertoires in COVID-19. Only a few counts were recorded for this clone. The germline CDR1 and CDR2 sequences are LGHNA and YNFKEQ. V lost 1 base to trimming and J lost 8 bases, with 11 bases between them. The CDR3 consists of 13 residues. Original methodology: Estimation of nucleated cell counts relied on the amplification of reference gene primers. Assay used: immunoSEQ multiplex PCR; TCRdb lists only in-frame clones, some missing. V, J and clone size reflect that table, while D and trimming were determined from the DNA. The profile shows approximately 220,000 clones, roughly four fifths of them singletons.

The rearrangement joins TRBV4-2 to TRBJ1-2, with a possible D match to TRBD1 (6 bases). This sequence was found in a woman aged 50 to 60 who had been exposed to COVID-19. Sequencing input: PBMCs or T cells enriched from blood (not recorded which). The CDR3 sequence is CASSQGQDEGYTF. The CDR3 nucleotides are TGTGCCAGCAGCCAAGGACAGGATGAAGGCTACACCTTC.